The 25 T cell receptor beta chains presented below share a single source sample, sequenced in a study of shared clonotypes between healthy human individuals (TCRdb year 2020). The library was prepared using the immunoSEQ multiplex PCR assay. TCRdb limited this immuneACCESS table to in-frame rearrangements with V and J called. A share of clones is missing; checked studies link under half to unresolved V genes, and the rest is unexplained. The sample table shows 1 million to 1.2 million clones, and 77% are seen once. The ten largest clones represent over 0.8% of the sample. Source material: memory CD4+ T cells from PBMCs. Explained via the paper, the cell subset or site label denotes: CD45RA-negative fraction. The receptors shown here come from a man aged 18 to 29 in good health. Some clones in this sample may be carry-over from other donors' samples.

The rearrangement links TRBV15 to TRBJ2-7, with a tentative D call TRBD1 (5 bases). CDR3 size: 14 residues. From germline, CDR1 is LNHNV and CDR2 YYDKDF (reference sequence). V was trimmed by 0 bases and J by 4 bases, leaving 10 bases between them. Here the CDR3 DNA reads TGTGCCACCAGCAGAGATCCAACAGGATACGAGCAGTACTTC. Translation gives CATSRDPTGYEQYF.

The chain couples TRBV25-1 to TRBJ1-2; no firm D call. Germline V CDR1 and CDR2: MGHDK, SYGVNS. This CDR3 has 15 amino acids. Trimming shortened V by 1 base and J by 8 bases, and 17 bases separated the two germline ends. CDR3 residues: CASSESGPGRNGYTF. In DNA, the CDR3 is TGTGCCAGCAGTGAATCAGGACCAGGAAGAAACGGCTACACCTTC.

This chain joins TRBV10-3 and TRBJ1-1; 8 nucleotides line up with TRBD1. There are 14 residues in the CDR3. V was clipped by 6 bases and J by 1 base; unmatched bases: 4. Germline assignment: CDR1 ENHRY and CDR2 SYGVKD. The CDR3 DNA reads as TGTGCCATCAGCCCCGGACAGGGGAACACTGAAGCTTTCTTT. Its translation is CAISPGQGNTEAFF.

The genes are TRBV5-4 and TRBJ2-3, with 10 bases identical to TRBD2. The V segment lost 0 bases and the J segment 2 bases; nucleotides outside the gene matches: 6. The CDR3 is 17 residues long. Germline CDR1 and CDR2: SGHNT and YYREEE (reference sequence). The CDR3 DNA is TGTGCCAGCAGCTTGGCCGTGAGCGGGAGGGCCACAGATACGCAGTATTTT. It is translated as CASSLAVSGRATDTQYF.

This clone was seen many times. This specimen includes other DNA sequences encoding the same CDR3. This sequence joins TRBV6-1 and TRBJ1-4; D might be TRBD1 (5 bases). This CDR3 has 13 amino acids. Germline V gene lookup returns CDR1 MNHNS and CDR2 SASEGT. Trimming pared 2 bases from V and 4 bases from J, leaving 5 bases between. The CDR3 reads CASSERGNEKLFF. CDR3 coding DNA: TGTGCCAGCAGTGAAAGGGGTAATGAAAAACTGTTTTTT.

The table lists this clone with a few counts. The chain uses TRBV11-2 and TRBJ2-3; 7 nucleotides match TRBD2. The CDR3 has 15 amino acids. Losses at the gene ends were 4 bases for V and 8 bases for J; bases not matched to a gene: 12. The germline gives CDR1 SGHAT, CDR2 FQNNGV. DNA of the CDR3: TGTGCCAGCAGCTCCCTAGCGGCCTCCACGGGTACGCAGTATTTT. Residues: CASSSLAASTGTQYF.

This clone appeared a single time. The CDR3 protein is CSAERGTGYTF. The CDR3 DNA is TGCAGTGCTGAGAGAGGCACTGGCTACACCTTC. V and J are TRBV20-1 and TRBJ1-2; D uncertain. This CDR3 region has 11 residues. CDR1 and CDR2 (germline): DFQATT, SNEGSKA (reference sequence). V gave up 5 bases and J gave up 7 bases, with 11 bases separating them.

V and J are TRBV2 and TRBJ2-2; 7 nucleotides agree with TRBD2. The CDR3 is made up of 15 amino acids. Germline values: CDR1 SNHLY, CDR2 FYNNEI. After removal of 4 bases from V and 3 bases from J, the junction contained 5 bases not matched to a gene. CDR3 DNA sequence: TGTGCCAGCAGTGTAAGGACTAGTCACACCGGGGAGCTGTTTTTT. It specifies CASSVRTSHTGELFF.

This chain uses TRBV7-9 with TRBJ2-5; TRBD1 might be the D (6 bases). This CDR3 region has 14 residues. CDR1 is SEHNR, CDR2 FQNEAQ, per germline (reference sequence). V dropped 1 base and J dropped 4 bases, with 10 bases sitting between them. As DNA, the CDR3 is TGTGCCAGCAGCTTAGACCAGGGGAGAGAGACCCAGTACTTC. Encoded protein: CASSLDQGRETQYF.

The chain combines TRBV5-8 with TRBJ2-5, with a weak D call TRBD1 (5 bases). V was clipped by 4 bases and J by 7 bases, with 17 bases between them. The germline CDR1 and CDR2 sequences are SGHTS and YDEGEE. This CDR3 has 14 amino acids. The CDR3 is CASSPTTAGWTQYF. The CDR3 coding sequence is TGTGCCAGCAGCCCGACGACAGCCGGGTGGACCCAGTACTTC.

CDR3 DNA sequence: TGCGCCAGCAGCCAAGGACAGGGCACAGATACGCAGTATTTT. Protein sequence: CASSQGQGTDTQYF. This rearrangement joins TRBV5-1 to TRBJ2-3; 7 bases map to TRBD1. CDR3 length equals 14 residues. Germline CDR1 and CDR2: SGHRS and YFSETQ. V trimming: 4 bases; J trimming: 1 base; junction bases outside the gene matches: 3.

The chain carries TRBV28 and TRBJ1-5; TRBD1 aligns across 8 bases. V lost 3 bases and J lost 5; bases outside the gene matches: 6. Germline CDR1 MDHEN, CDR2 SYDVKM. The CDR3 is 15 amino acids. CDR3 nucleotides: TGTGCCAGCAGTTTTCGGGCAGGGGGCCATCAGCCCCAGCATTTT. Its translation: CASSFRAGGHQPQHF.

The chain combines TRBV9 with TRBJ2-7; TRBD1 agrees at 8 bases. This CDR3 is 15 amino acids long. CDR1 SGDLS and CDR2 YYNGEE come from the germline V gene. The junction had 12 bases not matched to a gene; V was cut back by 4 bases and J by 6 bases. The CDR3 loop is CASSLGGQGGSEQYF. The DNA for the CDR3 is TGTGCCAGCAGCCTCGGAGGACAGGGAGGCTCCGAGCAGTACTTC.

The rearrangement links TRBV4-1 to TRBJ2-3, with 14 bases aligning to TRBD2. Trimming took 10 bases from V and 0 from J; bases not matched to a gene: 12. The CDR3 runs to 18 residues. Germline CDR1 MGHRA, CDR2 YSYEKL. In nucleotides, the CDR3 is TGCGCCACCACGTCGGGACTAGCGGGAGTGATTAGCACAGATACGCAGTATTTT. It specifies CATTSGLAGVISTDTQYF.

The chain employs TRBV20-1 and TRBJ2-1; D is unresolved. Germline loops: CDR1 DFQATT, CDR2 SNEGSKA (reference sequence). This CDR3 is built from 8 residues. The V end was cut by 1 base, the J end by 16 bases, with 5 bases between. CDR3 sequence: CSARGGFF. As DNA, the CDR3 is TGCAGTGCTAGAGGCGGTTTCTTC.

This clone was seen just once. It may be a read error: a sequence one base away is much more abundant. Other DNA sequences in the same sample also yield this CDR3. The CDR3 bases are TGCAGCGCCGGAACAGGCATGAACACTGAAGCTTTCTTT. It codes for CSAGTGMNTEAFF. J is TRBJ1-1 and V is TRBV29-1; possibly TRBD1 for D (5 bases). Deletions cut 7 bases from V and 0 bases from J, with 12 bases between. Germline V gene data show CDR1 as SQVTM and CDR2 as ANQGSEA. The CDR3 extends over 13 amino acids.

The CDR3 protein is CASSLARDKETQYF. CDR3 coding DNA: TGTGCCAGCAGCTTAGCCCGGGACAAAGAGACCCAGTACTTC. The chain employs TRBV7-9 and TRBJ2-5, with D perhaps matching TRBD1 (6 bases). The CDR3 length is 14 residues. In germline, CDR1 is SEHNR, CDR2 FQNEAQ (reference sequence). With 0 bases removed from V and 3 bases from J, the gap between germline ends came to 8 bases.

This clone came up a few times. Just one base apart from a much larger clone, this may be a read error. The rearrangement uses TRBV4-1 and TRBJ2-7, with D maybe TRBD2 (5 bases). The CDR3 is made up of 13 amino acids. The V gene's germline CDR1 is MGHRA and CDR2 YSYEKL. CDR3 bases: TGCGCCGGCAGCCAACTAGTGGGGTACGAGCAGTACTTC. Its protein is CAGSQLVGYEQYF.

This clone showed up just a few times. V is TRBV28 and J is TRBJ1-4; 7 nucleotides agree with TRBD1. Germline trimming cut 6 bases from V and 7 bases from J; bases unmatched to any gene: 8. The CDR3 is 14 residues long. The germline V gene has CDR1 MDHEN and CDR2 SYDVKM. The chain's CDR3 is CASSQGGFLEKLFF. Here the CDR3 DNA reads TGTGCCAGCAGCCAAGGGGGCTTCCTTGAAAAACTGTTTTTT.

The chain employs TRBV11-2 and TRBJ1-4; TRBD1 is a possible D gene (6 bases). V was cut by 3 bases and J by 5 bases, with 13 bases left in between. The CDR3 runs to 15 residues. The germline V gene has CDR1 SGHAT and CDR2 FQNNGV. The CDR3 loop is CASSFGQFPNEKLFF. The CDR3 coding sequence is TGTGCCAGCAGCTTTGGACAGTTTCCGAATGAAAAACTGTTTTTT.

V and J are TRBV4-2 and TRBJ2-4; 8 bases align to TRBD2. This CDR3 spans 15 amino acids. Germline CDR1 and CDR2: LGHNA and YNFKEQ. The J segment lost 5 bases and the V segment lost 1 base, leaving 4 bases of the junction unmatched. For the CDR3, the DNA is TGTGCCAGCAGCCAAGTGACTAGCGATGAAAACATTCAGTACTTC. This encodes CASSQVTSDENIQYF.

This rearrangement joins TRBV2 to TRBJ2-7, with TRBD1 identical over 9 bases. CDR1 SNHLY and CDR2 FYNNEI come from the germline V gene. This CDR3 has 17 residues. The V gene end was trimmed by 6 bases and the J gene end by 2 bases; junction bases not matched to a gene: 14. The CDR3 spells CASRGGTGRTNTYEQYF. CDR3 DNA sequence: TGTGCCAGCAGGGGCGGGACAGGGAGGACAAATACCTACGAGCAGTACTTC.

Only one count was recorded for this clone. V usage is TRBV7-9 and J usage is TRBJ1-1, with D hard to call. Trimming stripped 1 base from V and 6 bases from J, with 3 bases between. Germline CDR1 SEHNR, CDR2 FQNEAQ (reference sequence). The CDR3 is 11 amino acids. The CDR3 sequence is CASSLEAEAFF. The DNA of the CDR3 is TGTGCCAGCAGCTTAGAGGCTGAAGCTTTCTTT.

This chain joins TRBV5-6 and TRBJ2-1, with 10 nucleotides matching TRBD2. Per germline, CDR1 SGHDT and CDR2 YYEEEE. Trimming removed 4 bases from V and 4 bases from J; junction bases left unmatched: 8. The CDR3 sequence is 16 residues long. The CDR3 is CASSLLGTSVYNEQFF. The DNA of the CDR3 is TGTGCCAGCAGCCTTCTCGGGACTAGCGTGTACAATGAGCAGTTCTTC.

V and J are TRBV2 and TRBJ2-2; D could derive from TRBD1 or TRBD2 (5 bases each). The germline V gene encodes CDR1 SNHLY and CDR2 FYNNEI. Trimming took 6 bases from V and 3 from J, leaving 20 bases between them. The CDR3 runs to 17 residues. The CDR3 DNA reads TGTGCCAGCAGAGCCCGGTCCTGGGACGACGACACCGGGGAGCTGTTTTTT. Translation gives CASRARSWDDDTGELFF.